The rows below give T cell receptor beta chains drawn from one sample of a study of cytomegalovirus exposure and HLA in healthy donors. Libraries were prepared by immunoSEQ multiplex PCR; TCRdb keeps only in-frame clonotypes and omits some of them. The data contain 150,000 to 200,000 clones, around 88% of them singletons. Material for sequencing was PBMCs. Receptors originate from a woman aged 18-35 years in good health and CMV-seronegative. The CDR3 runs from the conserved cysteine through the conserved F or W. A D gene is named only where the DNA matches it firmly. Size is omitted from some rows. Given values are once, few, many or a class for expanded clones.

cdr3_aa: CASSEIHEFFSNQPQHF
cdr3_nt: TGTGCCAGCAGTGAAATCCATGAGTTTTTTAGCAATCAGCCCCAGCATTTT
v_call: TRBV6-1
clone_size: .
j_call: TRBJ1-5
d_call: .

cdr3_aa: CASSRGTDNEQFF
cdr3_nt: TGTGCTAGCAGCAGAGGGACTGACAATGAGCAGTTCTTC
v_call: TRBV7-7
clone_size: .
j_call: TRBJ2-1
d_call: .

cdr3_aa: CASMYGSTEAFF
cdr3_nt: TGTGCCAGTATGTATGGCAGCACTGAAGCTTTCTTT
v_call: TRBV19
clone_size: few
j_call: TRBJ1-1
d_call: .

cdr3_aa: CASSPWGQGFYGYTF
cdr3_nt: TGTGCCAGCAGTCCCTGGGGACAGGGCTTCTATGGCTACACCTTC
v_call: TRBV28
clone_size: .
j_call: TRBJ1-2
d_call: TRBD1

cdr3_aa: CASSVGGTLGYTF
cdr3_nt: TGTGCCAGCAGCGTCGGAGGGACCTTAGGCTACACCTTC
v_call: TRBV11-2
clone_size: .
j_call: TRBJ1-2
d_call: .

cdr3_aa: CASSLVGQWTEAFF
cdr3_nt: TGCGCCAGCAGCTTGGTGGGACAGTGGACTGAAGCTTTCTTT
v_call: TRBV5-1
clone_size: .
j_call: TRBJ1-1
d_call: TRBD1

cdr3_aa: CASSLIPGQTNSPLHF
cdr3_nt: TGCGCCAGCAGCTTAATCCCTGGACAGACTAATTCACCCCTCCACTTT
v_call: TRBV5-1
clone_size: once
j_call: TRBJ1-6
d_call: .

cdr3_aa: CASNRDNEQFF
cdr3_nt: TGTGCCAGCAACAGGGACAATGAGCAGTTCTTC
v_call: TRBV6-1
clone_size: .
j_call: TRBJ2-1
d_call: .

cdr3_aa: CASSSFAEPGNTEAFF
cdr3_nt: TGTGCCAGCAGTTCCTTCGCCGAGCCAGGTAACACTGAAGCTTTCTTT
v_call: TRBV28
clone_size: .
j_call: TRBJ1-1
d_call: .

cdr3_aa: CAEGGTDKYGYTF
cdr3_nt: TGTGCCGAAGGAGGGACAGATAAATATGGCTACACCTTC
v_call: TRBV30
clone_size: .
j_call: TRBJ1-2
d_call: TRBD1

cdr3_aa: CASSNGTAYNSPPHF
cdr3_nt: TGTGCCAGCAGTAACGGGACAGCCTATAATTCACCCCCCCACTTT
v_call: TRBV27
clone_size: .
j_call: TRBJ1-6
d_call: TRBD1

cdr3_aa: CASSPRTGGVFTEAFF
cdr3_nt: TGTGCCAGCAGTCCGAGGACAGGGGGCGTTTTCACTGAAGCTTTCTTT
v_call: TRBV27
clone_size: .
j_call: TRBJ1-1
d_call: TRBD1

cdr3_aa: CASSLAGGGETQYF
cdr3_nt: TGTGCCAGCAGTTTAGCGGGAGGGGGGGAGACCCAGTACTTC
v_call: TRBV27
clone_size: .
j_call: TRBJ2-5
d_call: TRBD2

cdr3_aa: CASLGQGIPVGYTF
cdr3_nt: TGTGCCAGCCTGGGACAGGGAATACCCGTTGGCTACACCTTC
v_call: TRBV18
clone_size: .
j_call: TRBJ1-2
d_call: TRBD1

cdr3_aa: CASSFRGSGANVLTF
cdr3_nt: TGTGCCAGCAGTTTCCGGGGATCTGGGGCCAACGTCCTGACTTTC
v_call: TRBV27
clone_size: .
j_call: TRBJ2-6
d_call: .

cdr3_aa: CAWSGRQGDTEAFF
cdr3_nt: TGTGCCTGGAGTGGCCGACAGGGTGACACTGAAGCTTTCTTT
v_call: TRBV30
clone_size: .
j_call: TRBJ1-1
d_call: TRBD1